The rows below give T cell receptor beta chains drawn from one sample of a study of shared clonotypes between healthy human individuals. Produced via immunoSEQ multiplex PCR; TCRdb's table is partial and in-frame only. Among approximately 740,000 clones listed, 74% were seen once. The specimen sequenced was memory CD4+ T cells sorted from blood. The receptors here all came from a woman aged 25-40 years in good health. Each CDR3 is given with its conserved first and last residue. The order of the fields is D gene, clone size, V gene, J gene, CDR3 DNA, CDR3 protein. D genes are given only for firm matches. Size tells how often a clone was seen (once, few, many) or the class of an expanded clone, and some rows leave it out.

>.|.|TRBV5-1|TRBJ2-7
TGCGCCAGCAGCTCGCAAACTAGGACGATTGAGCAGTACTTC
CASSSQTRTIEQYF
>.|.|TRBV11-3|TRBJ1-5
TGTGCCAGCAGCTGGGCAGGGAAGAATCAGCCCCAGCATTTT
CASSWAGKNQPQHF
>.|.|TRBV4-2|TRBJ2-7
TGTGCCAGTCAGTCGGGAGATGGCTACGAGCAGTACTTC
CASQSGDGYEQYF
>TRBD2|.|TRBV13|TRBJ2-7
TGTGCCAGCAGCTCCAACAGAAGGGGAGGGAACTACGAGCAGTACTTC
CASSSNRRGGNYEQYF
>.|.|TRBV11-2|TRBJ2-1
TGTGCCAGCAGCGGAGGCTTGTTCTCCTACAATGAGCAGTTCTTC
CASSGGLFSYNEQFF
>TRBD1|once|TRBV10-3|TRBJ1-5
TGTGCCATCAGTGAGTCCACCCCAGGGGGCCAGCCCCAGCATTTT
CAISESTPGGQPQHF
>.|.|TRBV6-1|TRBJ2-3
TGTGCCAGCAGTAAAACCAGGGAAACAACAGATACGCAGTATTTT
CASSKTRETTDTQYF
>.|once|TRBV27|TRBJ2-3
TGTGCCAGCAGTCCTACATGGCTAACAGATACGCAGTATTTT
CASSPTWLTDTQYF
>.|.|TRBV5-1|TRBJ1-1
TGCGCCAGCAGCTTGGACGGTGAAGCTTTCTTT
CASSLDGEAFF
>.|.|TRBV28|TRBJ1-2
TGTGCCAGCAGTTTACCAGGGGACTTCTATGGCTACACCTTC
CASSLPGDFYGYTF
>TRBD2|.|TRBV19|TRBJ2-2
TGTGCCAGTAGTATAGCGGGAGGGCCGGGCGGGGAGCTGTTTTTT
CASSIAGGPGGELFF
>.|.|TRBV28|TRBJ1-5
TGTGCCAGCATCCCCGGAGGGGGATATAGCAATCAGCCCCAGCATTTT
CASIPGGGYSNQPQHF
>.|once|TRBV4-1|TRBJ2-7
TGCGCCAGCAGCCCCCGGACTGGCTCCTACGAGCAGTACTTC
CASSPRTGSYEQYF
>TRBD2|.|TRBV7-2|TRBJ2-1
TGTGCCAGCAGCTATGGACTAGCGCGGAACAATGAGCAGTTCTTC
CASSYGLARNNEQFF
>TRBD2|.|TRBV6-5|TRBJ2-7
TGTGCCAGCAGACCCCCCGGGGGGGGTGTCTACGAGCAGTACTTC
CASRPPGGGVYEQYF
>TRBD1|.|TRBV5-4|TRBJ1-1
TGTGCCAGCAGGGAACAGGGGATCGCTGAAGCTTTCTTT
CASREQGIAEAFF
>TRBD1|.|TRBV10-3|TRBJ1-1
TGTGCCATCTCGGGACAGGCGAACACTGAAGCTTTCTTT
CAISGQANTEAFF
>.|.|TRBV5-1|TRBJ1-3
TGCGCCAGCAGCTTGGATGCTAGCTCTGGAAACACCATATATTTT
CASSLDASSGNTIYF
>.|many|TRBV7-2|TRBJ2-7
TGTGCCAGCAGCTCCCTCCCAAGTGCCGGGGTGCAGTACTTC
CASSSLPSAGVQYF
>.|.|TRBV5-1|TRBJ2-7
TGCGCCAGCAGCTTTTTAAGGCTTCGGGCCCCGAGGGACGAGCAGTACTTC
CASSFLRLRAPRDEQYF
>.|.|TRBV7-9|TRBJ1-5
TGTGCCAGCAGCCGAGACGGCTTCAATCAGCCCCAGCATTTT
CASSRDGFNQPQHF
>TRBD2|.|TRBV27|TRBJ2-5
TGTGCCAGCAGTCTTGGGACTAGCGGGAGGGAGACCCAGTACTTC
CASSLGTSGRETQYF
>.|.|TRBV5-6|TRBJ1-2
TGTGCCAGCAGCTGGAGTGATCGCTATGGCTACACCTTC
CASSWSDRYGYTF
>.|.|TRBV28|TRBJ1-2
TGTGCCAGCCGGTCGCGCGGGTCCCACTATGGCTACACCTTC
CASRSRGSHYGYTF
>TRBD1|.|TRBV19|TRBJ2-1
TGTGCCAGTAGTATCCCCTACCTTGTCAGGGGGCCGAATGAGCAGTTCTTC
CASSIPYLVRGPNEQFF
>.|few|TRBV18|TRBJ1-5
TGTGCCACCTCTCTGGGAGTCGAGCAGCCCCAGCATTTT
CATSLGVEQPQHF
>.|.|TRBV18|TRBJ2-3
TGTGCCAGCTCACCCCCACCAAGCACAGATACGCAGTATTTT
CASSPPPSTDTQYF
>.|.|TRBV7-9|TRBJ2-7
TGTGCCAGCAGCACAGGGTATCAGCGAACATACGAGCAGTACTTC
CASSTGYQRTYEQYF
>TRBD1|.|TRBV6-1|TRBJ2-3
TGTGCCAGCAGTGAACGACCCGGGACAGGCACAGATACGCAGTATTTT
CASSERPGTGTDTQYF
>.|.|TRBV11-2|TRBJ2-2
TGTGCCAGCAGCCCGTTCAAGGGACGCACCGGGGAGCTGTTTTTT
CASSPFKGRTGELFF
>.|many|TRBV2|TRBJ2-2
TGTGCCAGCGGACTGAGCGCGAACACCGGGGAGCTGTTTTTT
CASGLSANTGELFF
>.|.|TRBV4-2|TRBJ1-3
TGTGCCAGCAGCCAAGAAACAGGGACTGGAAACACCATATATTTT
CASSQETGTGNTIYF
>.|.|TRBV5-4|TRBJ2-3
TGTGCCAGCAGCGCCCCCCAAGGGGCAGGGAGAGATACGCAGTATTTT
CASSAPQGAGRDTQYF
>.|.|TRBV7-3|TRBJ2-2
TGTGCCAGCAGCTTAAGCACCGGGGAGCTGTTTTTT
CASSLSTGELFF
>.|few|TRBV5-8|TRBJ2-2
TGTGCCAGCAGCCACGGGACTCCCGCCCGGGAGCTGTTTTTT
CASSHGTPARELFF
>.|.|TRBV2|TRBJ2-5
TGTGCCAGCAAACTCCAAGAGACCCAGTACTTC
CASKLQETQYF
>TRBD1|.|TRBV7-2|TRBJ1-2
TGTGCCAGCAGCTTACAGGGCGGGACAGACTATGGCTACACCTTC
CASSLQGGTDYGYTF
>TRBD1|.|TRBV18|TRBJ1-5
TGTGCCAGCTCACCCGCGGACAGGCCCTTAAGAGATCAGCCCCAGCATTTT
CASSPADRPLRDQPQHF
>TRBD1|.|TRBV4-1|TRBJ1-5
TGCGCCAGCAGCCAAGGCCCGGCTCTACAGGGGCACTTGAGCAATCAGCCCCAGCATTTT
CASSQGPALQGHLSNQPQHF
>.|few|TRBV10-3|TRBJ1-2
TGTGCCATCAGTGCCGCGATCCCGTCGTCTGGCTACACCTTC
CAISAAIPSSGYTF
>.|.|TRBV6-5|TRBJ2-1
TGTGCCAGCAGTTCTCCTGACAGTCGCTCCTACAATGAGCAGTTCTTC
CASSSPDSRSYNEQFF
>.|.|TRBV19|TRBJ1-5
TGTGCCAGTAGTATAGGGCTCACGAGATTTTGGGCCCAGCATTTT
CASSIGLTRFWAQHF
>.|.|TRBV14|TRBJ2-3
TGTGCCAGCAGCCGCATGGGCAGTCCCAGCACAGATACGCAGTATTTT
CASSRMGSPSTDTQYF
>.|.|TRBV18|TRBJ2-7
TGTGCCAGCTCGTTGGGGACCGCGGTGAGGGAGCAGTACTTC
CASSLGTAVREQYF
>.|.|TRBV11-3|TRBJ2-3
TGTGCCAGCAGCCCCGGTGGATGGGAGAAACGCACAGATACGCAGTATTTT
CASSPGGWEKRTDTQYF
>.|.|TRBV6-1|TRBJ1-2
TGTGCCGGCCCGGGGATCTATGGCTACACCTTC
CAGPGIYGYTF